Described below is a single TCR beta chain sequence and its context. Its antigen is not known. This clone may be a read error of a much larger clone one base away. These data come from a study of neurological immune-mediated disorders. Study outcomes and limitations: Clinical and MRI features did not associate with the cluster found in multiple sclerosis patients. Expansion of TCR clones was greatest in HTLV-1-associated myelopathy and smallest in multiple sclerosis, where it fell below that of healthy controls. Because no CDR3 amino acid sequences were shared across subjects by expanded clones, private repertoires were suggested in all groups.

Time point denoted: longitudinal time-point 2. V lost 0 bases to trimming and J lost 6 bases, with 15 bases between them. The CDR3 has 15 residues. Looked up from germline, CDR1 is DFQATT and CDR2 is SNEGSKA (reference sequence). 5'RACE with 10-nucleotide random UMIs generated the cDNA. One entry per CDR3 protein results from TCRdb running MiXCR on the 5' RACE reads. The repertoire holds about 80,000 distinct CDR3 sequences, with approximately 5.8% as singletons. The receptor comes from a woman aged 55-69 years with multiple sclerosis. This chain uses TRBV20-1 with TRBJ2-1, with unresolved D. The sequencing input was PBMCs. CDR3 sequence reads: CSARDSVIDFNEQFF. CDR3 nucleotide sequence: TGCAGTGCTAGAGATTCAGTGATTGATTTCAATGAGCAGTTCTTC.